This T cell receptor beta chain comes out of a study of human T cells and chemical hapten exposure. The study, taken as a whole, reports: No shift was seen in TCRs above 1 in 1000 frequency with DPC sensitization.

Per the germline V gene, CDR1 is MDHEN and CDR2 is SYDVKM. V gave up 6 bases and J gave up 2 bases, with 14 bases separating them. The CDR3 covers 15 residues. This clonotype has only a few counts. Its specificity is unknown. The time point denotes: pre-sensitization, week 0. The treatment is: therapeutic diphenylcyclopropenone sensitization with weekly scalp DPC. TCRdb reprocessed the RACE reads with MiXCR, giving one entry per CDR3 protein. The table shows about 120,000 distinct CDR3 sequences, with less than 15% occurring only once. This sequence originates from a woman aged 18-35 years with alopecia areata. Some clones in this sample may be carry-over from other donors' samples. V is TRBV28 and J is TRBJ2-1, with D perhaps TRBD1 (6 bases). The sample in question was whole blood, obtained in connection with sensitization to the hapten diphenylcyclopropenone (DPC). CDR3 DNA sequence: TGTGCCAGCAGCCCACCGTGGGGGCCCTACAATGAGCAGTTCTTC. The encoded protein is CASSPPWGPYNEQFF.